Each of the 18 T cell receptor beta chains below was sequenced from the same sample in a study of vaccination effects on CD4 cells after COVID-19 (dated by TCRdb to the early 2020s). The library was built by means of the immunoSEQ multiplex PCR assay. Here the immuneACCESS table is served through TCRdb, limited to in-frame sequences with V and J called. Missing clones are a known gap in these copies; in checked studies unresolved V genes cover under half, and the rest lacks a known reason. The sample table lists 40,000 or so clones, roughly 82% of them with a count of one. The top ten clonotypes cover just under 3% of the sample. The antigens these receptors bind are not known. After around ten days of culture, CD4+ T cells were isolated with the EasySep CD4+ T cell isolation kit. Specimen: CD4+ T cells from PBMCs cultured without peptide, collected before COVID-19 vaccination. Source of these receptors: a human donor who received a COVID-19 vaccine.

This rearrangement joins TRBV18 to TRBJ2-1, with D unresolved. Germline loops: CDR1 KGHSH, CDR2 LQKENI. The CDR3 is made up of 15 amino acids. Trimming removed 5 bases at V and 0 bases at J, with 11 bases between. The CDR3 sequence: CASSDSGYSYNEQFF. CDR3 nucleotide sequence: TGTGCCAGCTCAGACTCAGGTTACTCCTACAATGAGCAGTTCTTC.

The chain joins TRBV5-1 to TRBJ2-2; D is perhaps TRBD1 (6 bases). The germline CDR1 and CDR2 sequences are SGHRS and YFSETQ. This CDR3 is 14 amino acids long. Trimming pared 2 bases from V and 8 bases from J, leaving 13 bases between. The CDR3 spells CASSFTGFRGELFF. The CDR3 DNA is TGCGCCAGCAGCTTCACAGGGTTCCGGGGGGAGCTGTTTTTT.

This clone turned up a few times. The chain links TRBV5-1 to TRBJ1-2; D gene ambiguous. V was clipped by 1 base and J by 14 bases, with 12 bases between them. The germline V gene encodes CDR1 SGHRS and CDR2 YFSETQ. The CDR3 is 11 amino acids. The chain's CDR3 is CASSLSGGWTF. The CDR3 nucleotides are TGCGCCAGCAGCTTGTCAGGAGGTTGGACCTTC. Full variable domain (remainder filled in from reference TRBV5-1 and TRBJ1-2): KAGVTQTPRYLIKTRGQQVTLSCSPISGHRSVSWYQQTPGQGLQFLFEYFSETQRNKGNFPGRFSGRQFSNSRSEMNVSTLELGDSALYLCASSLSGGWTFGSGTRLTVV.

The chain joins TRBV2 to TRBJ2-3; the match to TRBD2 covers 8 bases. There are 14 residues in the CDR3. Germline trimming cut 8 bases from V and 4 bases from J; bases unmatched to any gene: 8. Germline values: CDR1 SNHLY, CDR2 FYNNEI. The CDR3 loop is CASFLAGISDTQYF. In nucleotides, the CDR3 is TGTGCCAGCTTCCTAGCGGGCATCTCAGATACGCAGTATTTT. Using reference TRBV2 and TRBJ2-3 for the parts outside the CDR3, the full variable domain is EPEVTQTPSHQVTQMGQEVILRCVPISNHLYFYWYRQILGQKVEFLVSFYNNEISEKSEIFDDQFSVERPDGSNFTLKIRSTKLEDSAMYFCASFLAGISDTQYFGPGTRLTVL.

The genes are TRBV5-1 and TRBJ2-1, with TRBD1 matching over 11 bases. The ends lost 4 bases at V and 5 bases at J; junction bases unmatched: 11. This CDR3 spans 17 amino acids. Germline values: CDR1 SGHRS, CDR2 YFSETQ. The DNA of the CDR3 is TGCGCCAGCAGCCCAGGACCCGGACAGGGGGCCAACAATGAGCAGTTCTTC. It codes for CASSPGPGQGANNEQFF. The variable domain in full, with the rest retrieved from reference TRBV5-1 and TRBJ2-1, is KAGVTQTPRYLIKTRGQQVTLSCSPISGHRSVSWYQQTPGQGLQFLFEYFSETQRNKGNFPGRFSGRQFSNSRSEMNVSTLELGDSALYLCASSPGPGQGANNEQFFGPGTRLTVL.

This clone was counted a single time. V usage is TRBV10-2 and J usage is TRBJ1-2; no reliable D call. The V gene lost 6 bases and the J gene lost 4 bases, with 9 bases spanning the gap. Per germline, CDR1 WSHSY and CDR2 SAAADI. This CDR3 region has 12 residues. In DNA form, the CDR3 reads TGCGCCAGCAGGGGCGACGGCTATGGCTACACCTTC. This codes for CASRGDGYGYTF.

V gene TRBV18 combines with J gene TRBJ1-2; no clear D. The germline V gene has CDR1 KGHSH and CDR2 LQKENI. Trimming shortened V by 0 bases and J by 4 bases, and 9 bases separated the two germline ends. The CDR3 covers 14 residues. CDR3 nucleotides: TGTGCCAGCTCACCACCCCTACTTTCCTATGGCTACACCTTC. Residues: CASSPPLLSYGYTF. The variable domain in full, completed from reference TRBV18 and TRBJ1-2, reads NAGVMQNPRHLVRRRGQEARLRCSPMKGHSHVYWYRQLPEEGLKFMVYLQKENIIDESGMPKERFSAEFPKEGPSILRIQQVVRGDSAAYFCASSPPLLSYGYTFGSGTRLTVV.

V is TRBV10-3 and J is TRBJ1-1; D unclear. Per the germline V gene, CDR1 is ENHRY and CDR2 is SYGVKD. The CDR3 sequence is 12 residues long. Trimming took off 0 bases at V and 11 bases at J, with 10 bases between the two ends. The CDR3 DNA reads TGTGCCATCAGTGAGTCATCTCGAAGCGCTTTCTTT. Protein product: CAISESSRSAFF.

In this sample, this clone turned up once. The chain has TRBV10-1 and TRBJ2-5, with a weak D call TRBD1 (6 bases). Per the germline V gene, CDR1 is WNHNN and CDR2 is SYGVQD (reference sequence). The V gene lost 1 base and the J gene lost 2 bases, with 8 bases spanning the gap. The CDR3 consists of 14 residues. CDR3 sequence (DNA): TGCGCCAGCAGTGAGTGGCAGGGGCAAGAGACCCAGTACTTC. Translating gives CASSEWQGQETQYF.

This clone appeared a few times. The chain combines TRBV2 with TRBJ2-2; D gene unclear. The length of the CDR3 is 11 residues. CDR1 SNHLY and CDR2 FYNNEI come from the germline V gene. V was trimmed by 9 bases and J by 7 bases, leaving 9 bases between them. The CDR3 protein is CASYRGGELFF. In DNA form, the CDR3 reads TGTGCCAGTTATCGTGGCGGGGAGCTGTTTTTT.

V and J are TRBV21-1 and TRBJ2-1; whether TRBD2, the table's D call, matches the DNA was not checked. TRBV21-1 is an annotated pseudogene. The CDR3 covers 20 residues. The chain's CDR3 is CASSKGSAGTSGSSYNEQFF. CDR3 sequence (DNA): TGTGCCAGCAGCAAAGGTTCCGCCGGGACTAGCGGCAGCTCCTACAATGAGCAGTTCTTC.

The chain has TRBV9 and TRBJ1-6; D not resolved. The V gene lost 4 bases and the J gene lost 2 bases, with 10 bases spanning the gap. Germline loops: CDR1 SGDLS, CDR2 YYNGEE. This CDR3 region has 15 residues. In DNA, the CDR3 is TGTGCCAGCAGCCCCACCGGGGCCTATAATTCACCCCTCCACTTT. The encoded protein is CASSPTGAYNSPLHF.

This sequence joins TRBV5-6 and TRBJ1-6; 9 bases fit TRBD1. Germline CDR1 and CDR2: SGHDT and YYEEEE. V was clipped by 4 bases and J by 7 bases; unmatched bases: 9. This CDR3 is 16 amino acids long. CDR3 sequence (DNA): TGTGCCAGCAGCCCGGGGACAGGGAGAAGGAATTCACCCCTCCACTTT. Its protein is CASSPGTGRRNSPLHF.

This clone was recorded only once. The chain recombines TRBV6-2 or TRBV6-3 with TRBJ2-6; tentative D call: TRBD2 (8 bases). V lost 0 bases and J lost 3, with 21 bases in between. CDR1 MNHEY and CDR2 SVGEGT come from the germline V gene. The CDR3 runs 20 residues. The chain's CDR3 is CASSYSTVSGGGLGANVLTF. In DNA form, the CDR3 reads TGTGCCAGCAGTTACTCTACTGTCTCGGGAGGGGGCCTTGGGGCCAACGTCCTGACTTTC.

V gene TRBV2 combines with J gene TRBJ1-2; tentative D call: TRBD1 (6 bases). The length of the CDR3 is 12 residues. The germline CDR1 and CDR2 sequences are SNHLY and FYNNEI. Trimming removed 4 bases at V and 8 bases at J, with 11 bases between. In DNA, the CDR3 is TGTGCCAGCAGTGCAGGGGCGTTCGGCTACACCTTC. This translates into CASSAGAFGYTF.

V gene TRBV24-1 combines with J gene TRBJ1-4, with unresolved D. The germline V gene has CDR1 KGHDR and CDR2 SFDVKD. The V end was cut by 12 bases, the J end by 5 bases, with 12 bases between. This CDR3 is built from 12 residues. The chain's CDR3 is CAPREGNEKLFF. The CDR3 nucleotides read TGTGCCCCCCGAGAGGGAAATGAAAAACTGTTTTTT.

The rearrangement joins TRBV5-1 to TRBJ1-3; D is perhaps TRBD1 (6 bases). CDR1 SGHRS and CDR2 YFSETQ come from the germline V gene. CDR3 length: 15 residues. V was clipped by 4 bases and J by 0 bases, with 11 bases between them. CDR3 DNA sequence: TGCGCCAGCAGCCAAGAGGACAGCTCTGGAAACACCATATATTTT. This translates into CASSQEDSSGNTIYF. Together with reference TRBV5-1 and TRBJ1-3, the CDR3 gives the full variable domain: KAGVTQTPRYLIKTRGQQVTLSCSPISGHRSVSWYQQTPGQGLQFLFEYFSETQRNKGNFPGRFSGRQFSNSRSEMNVSTLELGDSALYLCASSQEDSSGNTIYFGEGSWLTVV.

V and J are TRBV6-5 and TRBJ2-6; D is possibly TRBD1 or TRBD2 (5 bases each). V was pared by 4 bases and J by 0 bases, with 10 bases between. Germline CDR1 MNHEY, CDR2 SVGAGI. The CDR3 spans 16 residues. CDR3 sequence (DNA): TGTGCCAGCAGTTGGGATGGGGGCTCTGGGGCCAACGTCCTGACTTTC. Translated: CASSWDGGSGANVLTF.